The rows below give T cell receptor beta chains drawn from one sample of a study of control samples from healthy donors and cancer patients. Profiled with immunoSEQ multiplex PCR; TCRdb holds only in-frame clones, not every one. The sample lists 35,000 to 50,000 clones; around 78% were seen once. The sample comprised blood. All receptors come from a man in his 60s in good health. CDR3s include the opening cysteine and the closing phenylalanine or tryptophan. D genes are given only for firm matches. Rows give clone size only sometimes, using once, few, many, or a class for an expanded clone.

d_gene	j_gene	v_gene	abundance	CDR3nt	CDR3aa
NA	TRBJ2-2	TRBV6-1	NA	TGTGCCAGCAGTGAAGCAGCAGAGATCACCGGGGAGCTGTTTTTT	CASSEAAEITGELFF
TRBD2	TRBJ2-4	TRBV19	NA	TGTGCCAGTAGTATTACTAGCGGGACCAAAAACATTCAGTACTTC	CASSITSGTKNIQYF
TRBD2	TRBJ2-7	TRBV7-9	NA	TGTGCCAGCAGCTTAGGAGGCGGGAGAGTTTCCTACGAGCAGTACTTC	CASSLGGGRVSYEQYF
TRBD1	TRBJ1-2	TRBV6-2/TRBV6-3	NA	TGTGCCAGCGGCCCCCGGGACAGGGTGTTTGGCTACACCTTC	CASGPRDRVFGYTF
TRBD2	TRBJ2-1	TRBV5-6	NA	TGTGCCAGCAGCTTGTTTAGTCGGGTGGGGACTAGCGGAAATGAGCAGTTCTTC	CASSLFSRVGTSGNEQFF
NA	TRBJ1-4	TRBV6-2/TRBV6-3	once	TGTGCCAGCAGCCCACGAAAGACTAATGAAAAACTGTTTTTT	CASSPRKTNEKLFF
NA	TRBJ2-5	TRBV11-2	NA	TGTGCCAGCAGCTTAGGGCTAGGGGAGACCCAGTACTTC	CASSLGLGETQYF
NA	TRBJ1-5	TRBV18	NA	TGTGCCAGCTCACCACAGGGTGTAACTTTTCAGCCCCAGCATTTT	CASSPQGVTFQPQHF
NA	TRBJ2-1	TRBV5-5	NA	TGTGCCAGCAGCGATCCCGAGAGGGGGTCCTACAATGAGCAGTTCTTC	CASSDPERGSYNEQFF
TRBD2	TRBJ2-7	TRBV6-4	NA	TGTGCCAGCAGTGCGGGGGGGGTGGACGGGACGAGCTCCTACGAGCAGTACTTC	CASSAGGVDGTSSYEQYF
TRBD1	TRBJ1-3	TRBV7-9	NA	TGTGCCAGCAGCCCGGGACAGGAGAGTACCATATATTTT	CASSPGQESTIYF
TRBD1	TRBJ1-5	TRBV19	NA	TGTGCCAGTAGTATCCAGGGGGCGGGTTACGATCAGCCCCAGCATTTT	CASSIQGAGYDQPQHF
TRBD1	TRBJ1-3	TRBV10-3	once	TGTGCCATCATGGGGGGGACAGGAGACACCATATATTTT	CAIMGGTGDTIYF
NA	TRBJ2-1	TRBV2	NA	TGTGCCAGCAGTGAAAGGTTGATGTACAATGAGCAGTTCTTC	CASSERLMYNEQFF
NA	TRBJ1-2	TRBV7-2	NA	TGTGCCAGCAGCTTAGCGGCAGGTCAAGGCTATGGCTACACCTTC	CASSLAAGQGYGYTF
NA	TRBJ1-2	TRBV2	NA	TGTGCCAGCAGTGAACAGGGGAGCTATGGCTACACCTTC	CASSEQGSYGYTF
NA	TRBJ2-3	TRBV6-1	NA	TGTGCCAGCAGTTTACGAACAACAGGCGCAGATACGCAGTATTTT	CASSLRTTGADTQYF
NA	TRBJ1-2	TRBV12-3/TRBV12-4	NA	TGTGCCAGCAGTTATAGGCAGTTCTATGGCTACACCTTC	CASSYRQFYGYTF
NA	TRBJ2-4	TRBV3-1/TRBV3-2	NA	TGTGCCAGCAGCCGACAGGGACTGATGAGGAAAAACATTCAGTACTTC	CASSRQGLMRKNIQYF
NA	TRBJ2-7	TRBV11-2	NA	TGTGCCAGCAGCTTACTAGGGAAAGGCTACGAGCAGTACTTC	CASSLLGKGYEQYF
NA	TRBJ1-2	TRBV7-2	NA	TGTGCCAGCAGCCCGAACCAGGGAGCTAACTATGGCTACACCTTC	CASSPNQGANYGYTF
TRBD1	TRBJ1-4	TRBV19	NA	TGTGCCAGTAGCGATGACAGGGGTTATACTAATGAAAAACTGTTTTTT	CASSDDRGYTNEKLFF
NA	TRBJ2-7	TRBV5-1	once	TGCGCCAGCAGCTTGAACGGGGGCACATCCACCTACGAGCAGTACTTC	CASSLNGGTSTYEQYF
TRBD1	TRBJ2-5	TRBV18	NA	TGTGCCAGCTCCCGGACAGGGGGCGGTCAAGAGACCCAGTACTTC	CASSRTGGGQETQYF
NA	TRBJ2-5	TRBV28	NA	TGTGCCAGCACCCCAGGGCAGAGGGGAAGGGAGGAGACCCAGTACTTC	CASTPGQRGREETQYF
NA	TRBJ1-1	TRBV28	NA	TGTGCCAGCAGTTTCGGGGGAAGGATGAACACTGAAGCTTTCTTT	CASSFGGRMNTEAFF
NA	TRBJ2-2	TRBV11-3	NA	TGTGCCAGCAGCCCCAGGGGGGGGGACCTAGCGAACACCGGGGAGCTGTTTTTT	CASSPRGGDLANTGELFF
TRBD1	TRBJ2-7	TRBV5-5	NA	TGTGCCAGCAGCCCACCGGGACAGGGATCCTACGAGCAGTACTTC	CASSPPGQGSYEQYF
TRBD1	TRBJ2-7	TRBV5-5	NA	TGTGCCAGCAGCTTGCGACAGGGGGCGCAGGCCAGTCCCTACGAGCAGTACTTC	CASSLRQGAQASPYEQYF
NA	TRBJ1-1	TRBV11-2	NA	TGTGCCAGCAGCTTATCCGGGAACACTGAAGCTTTCTTT	CASSLSGNTEAFF
NA	TRBJ1-1	TRBV19	NA	TGTGCCAGTAGGCGTCTCAGCTCCTTGGTTGCGAACACTGAAGCTTTCTTT	CASRRLSSLVANTEAFF
NA	TRBJ2-1	TRBV30	once	TGTGCCTGGAGTGTAGGTTCAGGGATCGGGGAGCAGTTCTTC	CAWSVGSGIGEQFF
TRBD2	TRBJ2-3	TRBV7-3	NA	TGTGCCAGCAGCTCACAGGGACTAGGGGCGCAGTATTTT	CASSSQGLGAQYF
NA	TRBJ1-1	TRBV18	NA	TGTGCCAGCTCACCACAGGGTATGACTGAAGCTTTCTTT	CASSPQGMTEAFF
TRBD2	TRBJ2-4	TRBV18	NA	TGTGCCAGCTCACCTTCTCGGACTAGCTCCGGATTTTCCAAAAACATTCAGTACTTC	CASSPSRTSSGFSKNIQYF
TRBD2	TRBJ2-2	TRBV20-1	NA	TGCAGTGCTAGTACTAGCGGGAGAACGAACACCGGGGAGCTGTTTTTT	CSASTSGRTNTGELFF
NA	TRBJ1-2	TRBV6-5	NA	TGTGCCAGCAGTTCCACAGGGCTAGCTAACTATGGCTACACCTTC	CASSSTGLANYGYTF
NA	TRBJ2-1	TRBV7-9	NA	TGTGCCAGCAGCTTGAGCAGCGGAAGTGAGCAGTTCTTC	CASSLSSGSEQFF
TRBD1	TRBJ1-5	TRBV9	few	TGTGCCAGCAGCGTAACAGGGGGCAATCAGCCCCAGCATTTT	CASSVTGGNQPQHF
TRBD1	TRBJ1-6	TRBV5-1	NA	TGCGCCAGCAGCGTGACAGGGATTAATTCACCCCTCCACTTT	CASSVTGINSPLHF
TRBD2	TRBJ2-3	TRBV6-2/TRBV6-3	NA	TGTGCCAGCAGTTACTCGCGGGGGGCAGGAGATACGCAGTATTTT	CASSYSRGAGDTQYF
NA	TRBJ2-7	TRBV6-1	NA	TGTGCCAGCAGTGAATGGGGGGGGCGGCCCCTAGACGAGCAGTACTTC	CASSEWGGRPLDEQYF